Given below is one T cell receptor beta chain in context. Antigen unknown. The CDR3 consists of 17 residues. Looked up from germline, CDR1 is LGHNA and CDR2 is YSLEER. TRB cDNA libraries were made by UMI-labeled 5' RACE. TCRdb re-called the 5' RACE reads, yielding one record per CDR3 amino acid sequence without DNA. The listing contains around 88,000 distinct CDR3 sequences. This sample stems from a study of CXCR3-negative and CXCR3-positive naive CD8 T cells. Findings and caveats of the study: More hydrophobic TRB CDR3s were found in CXCR3-positive naive cells than in CXCR3-negative naive cells. After cryopreservation, CXCR3 expression dropped partially; most assays used fresh PBMCs.

The TCR originated in a human donor in good health. Some clones in this sample may be carry-over from other donors' samples. Sequencing was done on a sample of naive CXCR3+ CD8+ T cells from blood. As for subset: CD45RO-CCR7+CD27+CD95- naive CD8+ T cells expressing CXCR3 (TNR3+). J is TRBJ1-1 and V is TRBV4-3. The CDR3 sequence: CASTPSMGSPMNTEAFF.